This T cell receptor (beta chain) came from a study of blood T cells in healthy people across ages. It was with a sample-barcoded 5' primer and a J-beta primer mix that a second PCR of roughly 6 to 12 cycles was run. TCRdb re-analysed the 5' RACE reads in MiXCR, keeping a single row per CDR3 protein. The sample records approximately 850,000 distinct CDR3 sequences, 58% being singletons. CDR1 is SGHRS and CDR2 is YFSETQ in the germline V gene. The CDR3 totals 14 residues. Peripheral blood from each donor was collected in a volume of roughly 9.8 milliliters. As regards this clonotype: The junction and the germline gene differ at one end; a read error may be behind it.

This chain uses TRBV5-1 with TRBJ2-1; TRBD1 aligns across 11 bases. The sample taken for sequencing was blood. This sequence was found in a man aged 25-45 years in good health. CDR3: CANSFGTGGNEQFF. CDR3 nucleotides: TGCGCCAACAGCTTCGGGACAGGGGGAAATGAGCAGTTCTTC. Full variable domain (outside the CDR3, taken from reference TRBV5-1 and TRBJ2-1): KAGVTQTPRYLIKTRGQQVTLSCSPISGHRSVSWYQQTPGQGLQFLFEYFSETQRNKGNFPGRFSGRQFSNSRSEMNVSTLELGDSALYLCANSFGTGGNEQFFGPGTRLTVL.